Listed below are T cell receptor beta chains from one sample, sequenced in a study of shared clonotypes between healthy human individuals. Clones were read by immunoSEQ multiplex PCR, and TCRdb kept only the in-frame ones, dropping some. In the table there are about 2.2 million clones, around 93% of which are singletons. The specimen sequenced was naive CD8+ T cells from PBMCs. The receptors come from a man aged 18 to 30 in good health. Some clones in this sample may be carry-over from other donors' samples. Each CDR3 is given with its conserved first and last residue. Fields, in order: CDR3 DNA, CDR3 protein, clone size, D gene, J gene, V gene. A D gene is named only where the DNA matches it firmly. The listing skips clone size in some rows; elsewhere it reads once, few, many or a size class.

cdr3_nt: TGTGCCACCAACCCCCCCATTCAGGGGATTCAAGAGACCCAGTACTTC; cdr3_aa: CATNPPIQGIQETQYF; clone_size: -; d_call: -; j_call: TRBJ2-5; v_call: TRBV7-9
cdr3_nt: TGTGCCAGCAGCGTAGCGGGAAGAGGAGAGACCCAGTACTTC; cdr3_aa: CASSVAGRGETQYF; clone_size: -; d_call: -; j_call: TRBJ2-5; v_call: TRBV9
cdr3_nt: TGTGCCAGCAGGGTAACGGGACTAGCGGGAGGTTCCCAAGAGACCCAGTACTTC; cdr3_aa: CASRVTGLAGGSQETQYF; clone_size: -; d_call: TRBD2; j_call: TRBJ2-5; v_call: TRBV7-3
cdr3_nt: TGTGCCAGCAGCTCCGCCGGGACTAGCGGCAACACCGGGGAGCTGTTTTTT; cdr3_aa: CASSSAGTSGNTGELFF; clone_size: -; d_call: TRBD2; j_call: TRBJ2-2; v_call: TRBV7-3
cdr3_nt: TGCAGCGTTGTCGGGTTGGAGGGAGGCCTGGCCGATACGCAGTATTTT; cdr3_aa: CSVVGLEGGLADTQYF; clone_size: -; d_call: -; j_call: TRBJ2-3; v_call: TRBV29-1
cdr3_nt: TGTGCCAGCAGCGTATTGACAGGGGGGAATGAGCAGTTCTTC; cdr3_aa: CASSVLTGGNEQFF; clone_size: -; d_call: TRBD1; j_call: TRBJ2-1; v_call: TRBV9
cdr3_nt: TGTGCCAGCAGCCCCGGAGTGGGACTCCAAGAGACCCAGTACTTC; cdr3_aa: CASSPGVGLQETQYF; clone_size: -; d_call: -; j_call: TRBJ2-5; v_call: TRBV11-3
cdr3_nt: TGTGCCAGCAGCTCCCTGGCGGGGGGGTTCACCTACGAGCAGTACTTC; cdr3_aa: CASSSLAGGFTYEQYF; clone_size: -; d_call: TRBD2; j_call: TRBJ2-7; v_call: TRBV7-9
cdr3_nt: TGCAGCGTTGAAGTGGGGGAGACCCAGTACTTC; cdr3_aa: CSVEVGETQYF; clone_size: -; d_call: -; j_call: TRBJ2-5; v_call: TRBV29-1
cdr3_nt: TGTGCCACCAGCATAACAGGGGCCCCAACTGAAGCTTTCTTT; cdr3_aa: CATSITGAPTEAFF; clone_size: -; d_call: TRBD1; j_call: TRBJ1-1; v_call: TRBV15
cdr3_nt: TGTGCCAGCAGCCTCGCACGGATGTTTAACTATGGCTACACCTTC; cdr3_aa: CASSLARMFNYGYTF; clone_size: -; d_call: -; j_call: TRBJ1-2; v_call: TRBV28
cdr3_nt: TGTGCCAGCAGTGCAGGGGACACCATATATTTT; cdr3_aa: CASSAGDTIYF; clone_size: -; d_call: -; j_call: TRBJ1-3; v_call: TRBV9
cdr3_nt: TGTGCCAGCAGTCGGACGGTACCGGGGCAAGACAATCAGCCCCAGCATTTT; cdr3_aa: CASSRTVPGQDNQPQHF; clone_size: -; d_call: -; j_call: TRBJ1-5; v_call: TRBV27
cdr3_nt: TGTGCCAGCTCGGAACTTGGGACAGGGGGCACTGAAGCTTTCTTT; cdr3_aa: CASSELGTGGTEAFF; clone_size: -; d_call: TRBD1; j_call: TRBJ1-1; v_call: TRBV18
cdr3_nt: TGTGCCAGTAGGATCAACGAAGGCTACACCTTC; cdr3_aa: CASRINEGYTF; clone_size: -; d_call: -; j_call: TRBJ1-2; v_call: TRBV19
cdr3_nt: TGTGCCATCAGTGAGGTCCCCCAGCGGGACCCCCAAGAGACCCAGTACTTC; cdr3_aa: CAISEVPQRDPQETQYF; clone_size: -; d_call: TRBD2; j_call: TRBJ2-5; v_call: TRBV10-3
cdr3_nt: TGTGCCAGCAGCGCCCCTTCGGGCCTGGTCTTCTACAATGAGCAGTTCTTC; cdr3_aa: CASSAPSGLVFYNEQFF; clone_size: -; d_call: -; j_call: TRBJ2-1; v_call: TRBV9
cdr3_nt: TGCGCCAGCAGCAGATCACAGGGGATGAACACTGAAGCTTTCTTT; cdr3_aa: CASSRSQGMNTEAFF; clone_size: -; d_call: TRBD1; j_call: TRBJ1-1; v_call: TRBV5-1
cdr3_nt: TGTGCCAGCAGTTCTCCCAGGGGCTCCTACAATGAGCAGTTCTTC; cdr3_aa: CASSSPRGSYNEQFF; clone_size: -; d_call: -; j_call: TRBJ2-1; v_call: TRBV28
cdr3_nt: TGTGCCAGCAGCCAGGGACAGCCGAACACTGAAGCTTTCTTT; cdr3_aa: CASSQGQPNTEAFF; clone_size: once; d_call: TRBD1; j_call: TRBJ1-1; v_call: TRBV6-5
cdr3_nt: TGTGCCAGCAGCTGGACAGGGGGTTCCTTGCCAGATACGCAGTATTTT; cdr3_aa: CASSWTGGSLPDTQYF; clone_size: -; d_call: TRBD1; j_call: TRBJ2-3; v_call: TRBV7-9
cdr3_nt: TGTGCCAGCAGCGAGGGGACAGGGGGCCCGGGGGGCTACAATGAGCAGTTCTTC; cdr3_aa: CASSEGTGGPGGYNEQFF; clone_size: -; d_call: TRBD1; j_call: TRBJ2-1; v_call: TRBV9
cdr3_nt: TGTGCCAGCAGCCCCCGGGGAGGTGAGCGCCCGTGGAATGAGCAGTTCTTC; cdr3_aa: CASSPRGGERPWNEQFF; clone_size: -; d_call: -; j_call: TRBJ2-1; v_call: TRBV7-9
cdr3_nt: TGTGCCACCACTATTCCTACTAGCGGGATAAATGAGCAGTTCTTC; cdr3_aa: CATTIPTSGINEQFF; clone_size: -; d_call: TRBD2; j_call: TRBJ2-1; v_call: TRBV6-1
cdr3_nt: TGTGCCAGCAGCTTGGGGGACAGAAACTATGGCTACACCTTC; cdr3_aa: CASSLGDRNYGYTF; clone_size: few; d_call: TRBD1; j_call: TRBJ1-2; v_call: TRBV9
cdr3_nt: TGTGCCAGCAGTTTATCCCTAGCGGGAGCCTACGAGCAGTACTTC; cdr3_aa: CASSLSLAGAYEQYF; clone_size: -; d_call: TRBD2; j_call: TRBJ2-7; v_call: TRBV28
cdr3_nt: TGTGCCAGCAGTGACCCTCTAGCGGGTGCTTCGAACACCGGGGAGCTGTTTTTT; cdr3_aa: CASSDPLAGASNTGELFF; clone_size: once; d_call: TRBD2; j_call: TRBJ2-2; v_call: TRBV6-1
cdr3_nt: TGTGCCAGCAGCCCGGTGACTAGCGCCTACGAGCAGTACTTC; cdr3_aa: CASSPVTSAYEQYF; clone_size: -; d_call: TRBD2; j_call: TRBJ2-7; v_call: TRBV7-9
cdr3_nt: TGTGCCAGCAGTCCCGGGGTAGCGGGACAGAACACCGGGGAGCTGTTTTTT; cdr3_aa: CASSPGVAGQNTGELFF; clone_size: -; d_call: TRBD2; j_call: TRBJ2-2; v_call: TRBV28
cdr3_nt: TGTGCCAGTAGAGTAGGGGCAGGGAGTACTCGGGGATTCCCAGAGGTCACTGAAGCTTTCTTT; cdr3_aa: CASRVGAGSTRGFPEVTEAFF; clone_size: -; d_call: -; j_call: TRBJ1-1; v_call: TRBV19
cdr3_nt: TGTGCCAGCAGACCTAGGACAGGGAGCACAGATACGCAGTATTTT; cdr3_aa: CASRPRTGSTDTQYF; clone_size: -; d_call: TRBD1; j_call: TRBJ2-3; v_call: TRBV28
cdr3_nt: TGTGCCAGCAGCTCCCGCGGGAACCCTGCCCATGAGCAGTTCTTC; cdr3_aa: CASSSRGNPAHEQFF; clone_size: -; d_call: -; j_call: TRBJ2-1; v_call: TRBV9
cdr3_nt: TGTGCCAGCAGCTTAGGTCAGGGCCTCCAAGAGACCCAGTACTTC; cdr3_aa: CASSLGQGLQETQYF; clone_size: -; d_call: -; j_call: TRBJ2-5; v_call: TRBV7-9
cdr3_nt: TGTGCCAGCAGCGATACTGGGGGCGGGGAGCAGTTCTTC; cdr3_aa: CASSDTGGGEQFF; clone_size: -; d_call: -; j_call: TRBJ2-1; v_call: TRBV7-9
cdr3_nt: TGTGCCAGCAGGCCGGACAGACTGAACACTGAAGCTTTCTTT; cdr3_aa: CASRPDRLNTEAFF; clone_size: -; d_call: -; j_call: TRBJ1-1; v_call: TRBV6-5
cdr3_nt: TGTGCCAGCAGTGGCCAGGGGCACTATGGCTACACCTTC; cdr3_aa: CASSGQGHYGYTF; clone_size: -; d_call: -; j_call: TRBJ1-2; v_call: TRBV6-5
cdr3_nt: TGTGCCTGGAGTGTACTGGGGCAGGGAATAGATACGCAGTATTTT; cdr3_aa: CAWSVLGQGIDTQYF; clone_size: -; d_call: -; j_call: TRBJ2-3; v_call: TRBV30
cdr3_nt: TGTGCCAGCAGTTACTCGTTCAAGGAACGGAGGTACGAGCAGTACTTC; cdr3_aa: CASSYSFKERRYEQYF; clone_size: -; d_call: -; j_call: TRBJ2-7; v_call: TRBV6-5
cdr3_nt: TGTGCCAGTAGCATGACAGGGAACACTGAAGCTTTCTTT; cdr3_aa: CASSMTGNTEAFF; clone_size: -; d_call: -; j_call: TRBJ1-1; v_call: TRBV19
cdr3_nt: TGTGCCATCAGTGATCCCAACTTCAGGACGGTCTACGAGCAGTACTTC; cdr3_aa: CAISDPNFRTVYEQYF; clone_size: -; d_call: -; j_call: TRBJ2-7; v_call: TRBV10-3
cdr3_nt: TGTGCCAGCAAAAGGGTAGCGGGAAGCTCCTACAATGAGCAGTTCTTC; cdr3_aa: CASKRVAGSSYNEQFF; clone_size: -; d_call: TRBD2; j_call: TRBJ2-1; v_call: TRBV2